This TCR beta chain was observed in a study of cytomegalovirus exposure and HLA in healthy donors (dated by TCRdb to the late 2010s). Some background on the complete study: An earlier analysis of 587 of the donors reported approximately 280 Gb of sequence data and about 120 million unique TCR beta sequences obtained from some 200 million T cells. High-throughput TCR immunosequencing, statistical association of individual TCRs with disease status, and machine learning were combined to predict cytomegalovirus infection status. The T cell repertoires of 670 or so subjects were profiled by immunosequencing and related to cytomegalovirus serostatus. Approximately 300 gigabases of sequencing data and around 80 million unique TCR sequences made up an early release that covered 500 to 650 HLA-typed donors. The number of typed donors differed by locus: about 620-630 for A, B, C, DRB1 and DQB1; about 520 for DQA1; approximately 600 for DPA1; and 450 to 480 for DPB1. Among 398 genotyped donors of the cohort, an average of around 220,000 unique TCR beta nucleotide sequences was sequenced per donor, of which approximately 18% were non-productive. To study patterns of TCR occurrence, a later analysis re-analyzed previously published TCR beta repertoires from 650 to 750 donors and added high-resolution HLA genotyping. Along with the approximately 700-subject first cohort, a separate validation cohort of some 130 different subjects was used. A handful of DR-DQ haplotypes were handled as single units for association and clustering because linkage in the cohort was strong. An earlier analysis of 587 of the donors used high-throughput TCR beta sequencing to judge whether each TCR beta V gene segment behaved as functional or pseudogenic. Donor age, sex, ethnicity and CMV serostatus were compiled together with the repertoire data. Genome-wide SNP genotypes for about 65% of the 666 donors were used in a later genetic analysis, which treated that subset as a discovery cohort. The study was designed to test whether signatures of past pathogen exposure could be identified by cataloging public T cell receptors. Class I and class II HLA loci were covered by the typing at four-digit resolution. All discovery cohort repertoires had been generated on a single sequencing platform. In the later analysis, no new phenotypic data were used to find candidate immune exposures; instead, reliance was placed on TCR beta sequences and their occurrence across donors. Among the roughly 410 genotyped donors, around 81% belonged to the genetic ancestry cluster associated with self-reported Caucasian donors. On the study overall, not on this receptor specifically: According to a later analysis, most CMV-associated TCR beta chains appeared to be HLA-restricted, and the HLA associations seemed to be driven largely by CMV exposure. The earlier analysis of 587 of the donors excluded approximately 17 rarely observed V segments, including chromosome 9 orphons, because counts were too low. Roughly uniform sequencing depth across donors was assumed in presence/absence analyses, although this assumption may not hold. The classifier was reported to diagnose cytomegalovirus status with high specificity and sensitivity in both the original and validation cohorts. Linkage disequilibrium might explain the correlated functional status among segregating V segments, but an unknown experimental factor could not be ruled out. Across donors, most TCR sequences were observed very rarely, whereas some public TCRs were present in many individuals. When HLA alleles, especially DR and DQ, strongly co-occurred, attributing TCR associations to individual alleles was difficult. Because some donors lacked HLA typing at each locus, the association tests relied only on the typed subset. The authors suggested that the approach could potentially be generalized to other disease states and immunological phenotypes. A cluster of highly shared sequence variants was judged likely to be a technical artifact of the sequencing pipeline. A later analysis associated 15,000 to 20,000 TCR beta sequences with specific HLA alleles at a false discovery rate of 0.05. In an earlier analysis of more than 450 of the donors, most TCR beta V segments were observed in productive rearrangements about 90% or about 30% of the time, broadly matching IMGT annotations. Because the 87-base-pair reads could not distinguish some IMGT-functional V segments, including TRBV6-2 and TRBV6-3, those segments were excluded. In vitro tests confirmed that a few of the cytomegalovirus-associated TCR beta chains recognize cytomegalovirus antigens. In a later analysis, HLA-associated TCR beta chains showed more clonal expansion and lower generation probabilities than non-associated chains that were equally common. In a later analysis, TCR association rates were found to vary across HLA loci, with the most associated TCRs seen for DRB1 alleles and the fewest for HLA-C alleles. Immune exposure information for the cohort was limited to CMV serostatus. Several of the top co-occurrence clusters appeared to be linked to parvovirus B19, influenza, CMV and Epstein-Barr virus, according to a later analysis. In this cohort, only TCR beta chains were sequenced, and detectable features were limited by the absence of alpha or paired-chain data. A further reported finding was that TCR beta sequences accurately predicted the HLA-A and HLA-B alleles for most subjects in the first cohort. V-gene and J-gene trimming of TCR beta chains was associated with a missense DCLRE1C variant in a later genetic analysis, and the association was replicated in an independent cohort. The study listed 170 or so TCR beta chains as associated with cytomegalovirus. A later genetic analysis reported fewer N-insertions in productive TCRs among donors in an Asian-associated ancestry cluster than the roughly 720-donor mean.

As to this clone: The clone's antigen remains unknown. No much larger clonotype is one base removed from it; base qualities were not supplied.

Library preparation employed the immunoSEQ multiplex PCR assay. For the multiplex PCR, a mixture combining 60 forward primers for TCR Vbeta segments and 13 reverse primers for TCR Jbeta segments was used. The CDR3 region of rearranged TCR beta genes was amplified from genomic DNA with a multiplex PCR assay. On the Illumina HiSeq System, the amplified TCR beta libraries were sequenced as 87-base-pair reads. As for the original processing: Across the 670 or so repertoires, a later analysis counted roughly 84 million unique TCR beta chains, around 10 million of which were shared by at least two donors. Raw reads were error-corrected and collapsed into unique sequences with a nearest-neighbor algorithm that merged closely related sequences to remove PCR and sequencing errors. To assign V, D and J gene segments, CDR3 sequences were aligned to IMGT reference sequences. For a sequence to be retained, a match of at least six nucleotides to both a V gene segment and a J gene segment was required. Rearrangements were called productive when the CDR3 lacked stop codons and stayed in frame with V and J; all others were non-productive. CDR3 was defined according to IMGT convention as the region running from the second conserved V-encoded cysteine to the conserved J-encoded phenylalanine. The earlier analysis of 587 of the donors excluded sequences that lacked an unambiguous match to a single V gene segment. In an earlier analysis of some 590 of the donors, a V segment was called functional when productive rearrangements were above 56.7%, and segregating when the standard deviation between donors exceeded 5%. A statistical classification framework was built for diagnosing cytomegalovirus status from the catalog of TCR beta chain sequences. In a later analysis, TCR nucleotide sequences were compared against IMGT/GENE-DB human TR gene sequences so that V and J genes could be assigned. The TCRdist pipeline was used in a later analysis to assign CDR3 sequences and most-parsimonious VDJ recombination scenarios. In a later analysis, each TCR beta chain was defined by its CDR3 amino acid sequence together with its V-gene family, and reads without a unique V-gene family were excluded. In a later analysis, several hundred highly shared, low-generation-probability nucleotide sequences were removed to address suspected cross-contamination and a sequencing artifact. A later analysis calculated a clonal expansion index for each public chain from normalized within-repertoire ranks of inferred template counts. Generation probabilities in a later analysis came from a VDJ recombination model fitted to out-of-frame rearrangements, and those results were checked against IGoR. In a later analysis, TCR-TCR, TCR-HLA and TCR-CMV co-occurrence was scored with hypergeometric tests, and a repertoire-size bias correction was applied to TCR pairs. In a later analysis, false discovery rates were estimated by permuting HLA or CMV assignments 20 times. A later analysis grouped co-occurring TCRs with DBSCAN, adding TCRdist sequence similarity when clustering within HLA-allele-positive subsets. Repertoires with fewer than 30,000 or more than 120,000 public chains, plus five repertoires with anomalous nucleotide sharing, were excluded from co-occurrence clustering. TCRdb's version of the immuneACCESS table is confined to in-frame rearrangements and falls short of the full clone set. An unresolved V gene accounts for under half of the shortfall where checked; the remainder is of unknown origin. V and J calls and clone size are those listed in that table; D and trimming were worked out from the DNA. The sample profile shows some 110,000 clones; 9.5% of them were found once. The top ten hold approximately 3% of the sample.

In total, 666 healthy bone marrow donors made up the cohort. At the time of sampling, all cohort members were nominally healthy, though unrecorded immune exposures were likely present. The donor was CMV seronegative and belonged to the group of 380 or so seronegative cohort members. A peripheral blood sample was collected from each donor, and TCR beta sequencing was performed on peripheral blood mononuclear cells. The Qiagen DNeasy Blood Extraction Kit was used to extract genomic DNA from the blood cell samples. Here V drops 8 bases and J drops 1 base, and the junction holds 14 bases not matched to any gene. The CDR3, from cysteine to phenylalanine, totals 17 residues. Solely the CDR3 DNA is kept, with 51 bases framed from the first base. The germline V gene gives CDR1 as MDHEN and CDR2 as SYDVKM.

The sample taken for sequencing was PBMCs. The chain is assembled from TRBV28 and TRBJ2-5; 9 nucleotides in the junction match TRBD1. The origin of this receptor is a man younger than 45 in good health and CMV-seronegative. The CDR3 has the sequence CASSSVPGQGVQETQYF. The sequence in DNA is TGTGCCAGCTCCTCAGTTCCGGGACAGGGAGTCCAAGAGACCCAGTACTTC.